The 21 T cell receptor beta chains below come from one sample, sequenced in a study of cytotoxic CD8 clonotypes in ibrutinib-treated CLL. Produced via immunoSEQ multiplex PCR; TCRdb's table is partial and in-frame only. In the table there are over 140,000 clones, around 80% of which are singletons. Sequenced material: PBMCs, taken after 36 months of ibrutinib treatment. These receptors were obtained from a human donor with chronic lymphocytic leukemia.

The genes are TRBV2 and TRBJ1-3; TRBD1 is a possible D gene (6 bases). Between the trimmed V and J ends, which lost 4 bases and 2 bases, there was a span of 12 bases. CDR3 size: 15 residues. The germline V gene encodes CDR1 SNHLY and CDR2 FYNNEI. CDR3 DNA sequence: TGTGCCAGCAGTGTCCGGCAGGGGACTGGAAACACCATATATTTT. It specifies CASSVRQGTGNTIYF.

This clone was picked up one time. The gene calls are TRBV18 and TRBJ1-1; D is perhaps TRBD1 (5 bases). The CDR3 loop spans 13 amino acids. Germline V CDR1 and CDR2: KGHSH, LQKENI. Trimming left V 8 bases short and J 5 bases short, with 15 bases between. CDR3 region: CASLRQPGTEAFF. For the CDR3, the DNA is TGTGCCAGCCTCAGACAGCCGGGGACTGAAGCTTTCTTT.

By share, this clone ranks as medium-sized. A junction end diverges from the germline sequence, so it may reflect a read error. The chain has TRBV28 and TRBJ1-6, with TRBD1 matching 11 bases. There are 13 residues in the CDR3. CDR1 MDHEN and CDR2 SYDVKM come from the germline V gene. The CDR3 coding sequence is TGTGCCAGCAGGGGACAGGGGGATTCGCCCCTCCACTTT. Amino acid sequence: CASRGQGDSPLHF.

The chain recombines TRBV11-3 with TRBJ2-3, with a tentative D call TRBD2 (6 bases). The V end lost 1 base, the J end lost 2 bases, and 16 bases lay between the germline ends. Germline V gives CDR1 SGHNT, CDR2 YENEEA. The length of the CDR3 is 17 residues. CDR3: CASSLGWGDPNTDTQYF. In DNA, the CDR3 is TGTGCCAGCAGCTTAGGCTGGGGGGACCCCAACACAGATACGCAGTATTTT. Drawing the rest from reference TRBV11-3 and TRBJ2-3, the complete variable domain is EAGVVQSPRYKIIEKKQPVAFWCNPISGHNTLYWYLQNLGQGPELLIRYENEEAVDDSQLPKDRFSAERLKGVDSTLKIQPAELGDSAVYLCASSLGWGDPNTDTQYFGPGTRLTVL.

J is TRBJ2-7 and V is TRBV29-1; 10 bases fit TRBD2. V was pared by 1 base and J by 4 bases, with 7 bases of the junction left unmatched. Germline lookup yields CDR1 SQVTM and CDR2 ANQGSEA. This CDR3 has 15 amino acids. CDR3 coding DNA: TGCAGCGTTGAAGGGCTAGCGGGAGAGGGGTACGAGCAGTACTTC. It codes for CSVEGLAGEGYEQYF.

The rearrangement joins TRBV9 to TRBJ1-4; D possibly corresponds to TRBD1 (5 bases). V shed 2 bases and J shed 0 bases, with 11 bases lying between them. The V gene's germline CDR1 is SGDLS and CDR2 YYNGEE. The CDR3 is 16 residues long. The CDR3 reads CASSVGTSATNEKLFF. The CDR3, as DNA: TGTGCCAGCAGCGTGGGGACTTCGGCAACTAATGAAAAACTGTTTTTT.

The CDR3 reads CASSELPGTNEKLFF. CDR3 in DNA: TGTGCCAGCAGTGAATTGCCGGGGACTAATGAAAAACTGTTTTTT. The chain joins TRBV2 to TRBJ1-4; D is unresolved. Germline values: CDR1 SNHLY, CDR2 FYNNEI. Trimming left V 2 bases short and J 2 bases short, with 9 bases between. This CDR3 comprises 15 residues.

CDR3 coding DNA: TGTGCCAGCAGCTTAGTGGCGGGAGTTACCGAGCAGTACTTC. It codes for CASSLVAGVTEQYF. The chain employs TRBV7-2 and TRBJ2-7; 7 bases map to TRBD2. Per germline, CDR1 SGHTA and CDR2 FQGNSA. J was trimmed by 6 bases and V by 1 base; bases with no gene match: 6. The CDR3 consists of 14 residues.

This chain uses TRBV10-3 with TRBJ2-3; no reliable D call. Germline values: CDR1 ENHRY, CDR2 SYGVKD. The CDR3 length is 15 residues. V dropped 6 bases and J dropped 0 bases, with 13 bases sitting between them. CDR3 coding DNA: TGTGCCATCAGATCGACCGGACCAAGCACAGATACGCAGTATTTT. Translating gives CAIRSTGPSTDTQYF.

This clone was observed a single time. The chain is built from TRBV19 and TRBJ1-3; 7 positions agree with TRBD1. The germline V gene has CDR1 LNHDA and CDR2 SQIVND (reference sequence). With V trimmed by 3 bases and J by 4 bases, 6 bases remained unmatched. The CDR3 covers 15 residues. CDR3 sequence (DNA): TGTGCCAGTAGTATCGGGACAGCACCAGGAAACACCATATATTTT. Residues: CASSIGTAPGNTIYF.

This clone occurred once. The CDR3 protein is CASSPQGLSADTQYF. Written as DNA, the CDR3 is TGTGCCAGCTCACCGCAAGGACTCTCCGCAGATACGCAGTATTTT. V usage is TRBV18 and J usage is TRBJ2-3; weak D call: TRBD2 (5 bases). Germline V gene data show CDR1 as KGHSH and CDR2 as LQKENI. Deletions cut 3 bases from V and 4 bases from J, with 14 bases between. The CDR3 runs to 15 residues.

The V call is TRBV5-1, the J call TRBJ2-6; D unclear. Trimming took off 4 bases at V and 1 base at J, with 18 bases between the two ends. CDR3 length: 18 amino acids. Germline CDR1 and CDR2: SGHRS and YFSETQ. DNA of the CDR3: TGCGCCAGCAGCCGAACCACAGATTCGATTTCTGGGGCCAACGTCCTGACTTTC. Translating it yields CASSRTTDSISGANVLTF.

This clone was counted a few times. This rearrangement joins TRBV2 to TRBJ2-3; a weak D match, TRBD2 (6 bases). Looked up from germline, CDR1 is SNHLY and CDR2 is FYNNEI. The CDR3 has 14 residues. V lost 8 bases and J lost 4, with 16 bases in between. In DNA form, the CDR3 reads TGTGCCAGCGAGATCTGGAGGGGATCAGATACGCAGTATTTT. Translation gives CASEIWRGSDTQYF.

J is TRBJ1-1 and V is TRBV27; weak D call: TRBD1 (5 bases). The CDR3 runs to 14 residues. V lost 4 bases, J lost 6 bases, and 15 bases lay in between. Germline V gene sequence: CDR1 MNHEY, CDR2 SMNVEV (reference sequence). The CDR3 loop is CASSSQGLVSEAFF. CDR3 nucleotide sequence: TGTGCCAGCAGTTCCCAGGGCCTGGTTTCTGAAGCTTTCTTT.

This chain uses TRBV18 with TRBJ2-7; D uncertain. Trimming removed 6 bases from V and 4 bases from J, with 7 bases in between. The CDR3 is 11 residues long. CDR1 is KGHSH, CDR2 LQKENI, per germline. The DNA for the CDR3 is TGTGCCAGCTCCCCCAGATACGAGCAGTACTTC. Residues: CASSPRYEQYF.

The rearrangement links TRBV30 to TRBJ2-5, with 8 bases identical to TRBD2. V was clipped by 1 base and J by 2 bases; unmatched bases: 6. The CDR3 is 15 amino acids. Per germline, CDR1 GTSNPN and CDR2 SVGIG (reference sequence). The CDR3 protein is CAWSAISGAQETQYF. CDR3 DNA sequence: TGTGCCTGGAGTGCAATTAGCGGGGCTCAAGAGACCCAGTACTTC. Drawing the rest from reference TRBV30 and TRBJ2-5, the complete variable domain is SQTIHQWPATLVQPVGSPLSLECTVEGTSNPNLYWYRQAAGRGLQLLFYSVGIGQISSEVPQNLSASRPQDRQFILSSKKLLLSDSGFYLCAWSAISGAQETQYFGPGTRLLVL.

The chain combines TRBV28 with TRBJ2-5; the match to TRBD1 covers 8 bases. Germline CDR1 and CDR2: MDHEN and SYDVKM. The J segment lost 10 bases and the V segment lost 3 bases, leaving 16 bases of the junction unmatched. The CDR3 is 16 amino acids. The CDR3 here is CASSFSNAGQAYDQYF. In DNA, the CDR3 is TGTGCCAGCAGTTTCTCCAACGCGGGACAGGCCTACGACCAGTACTTC.

This clone was counted only a few times. The V gene is TRBV2, the J gene TRBJ1-5; D is possibly TRBD1 (5 bases). V was pared by 1 base and J by 2 bases, with 12 bases between. This CDR3 is 16 amino acids long. Germline-derived CDR1 and CDR2 are SNHLY and FYNNEI. The CDR3 sequence: CASSEGTWTRNQPQHF. The CDR3 DNA sequence: TGTGCCAGCAGTGAAGGCACCTGGACACGCAATCAGCCCCAGCATTTT.

The gene calls are TRBV4-1 and TRBJ1-1, with a tentative D call TRBD1 (5 bases). The germline gives CDR1 MGHRA, CDR2 YSYEKL. V gave up 0 bases and J gave up 5 bases, with 16 bases separating them. This CDR3 region has 16 residues. CDR3 residues: CASSQDRTRGLTEAFF. In DNA, the CDR3 is TGCGCCAGCAGCCAAGATAGGACGCGGGGGTTAACTGAAGCTTTCTTT.

This clone was observed a few times. The CDR3 nucleotides read TGTGCCAGCAGTGGCGGACAGGGTTATTCACCCCTCCACTTT. Its protein is CASSGGQGYSPLHF. This chain connects TRBV6-5 to TRBJ1-6; 8 bases are shared with TRBD1. This CDR3 has 14 amino acids. CDR1 and CDR2 (germline): MNHEY, SVGAGI. The ends lost 5 bases at V and 8 bases at J; junction bases unmatched: 5.

CDR3 sequence: CAWSRLAEYNEQFF. The CDR3, as DNA: TGTGCCTGGAGTCGACTAGCGGAATACAATGAGCAGTTCTTC. The chain is built from TRBV30 and TRBJ2-1; 9 nucleotides align to TRBD2. V lost 2 bases, J lost 4 bases, and 3 bases stayed unmatched. From germline, CDR1 is GTSNPN and CDR2 SVGIG (reference sequence). The CDR3 runs 14 residues.